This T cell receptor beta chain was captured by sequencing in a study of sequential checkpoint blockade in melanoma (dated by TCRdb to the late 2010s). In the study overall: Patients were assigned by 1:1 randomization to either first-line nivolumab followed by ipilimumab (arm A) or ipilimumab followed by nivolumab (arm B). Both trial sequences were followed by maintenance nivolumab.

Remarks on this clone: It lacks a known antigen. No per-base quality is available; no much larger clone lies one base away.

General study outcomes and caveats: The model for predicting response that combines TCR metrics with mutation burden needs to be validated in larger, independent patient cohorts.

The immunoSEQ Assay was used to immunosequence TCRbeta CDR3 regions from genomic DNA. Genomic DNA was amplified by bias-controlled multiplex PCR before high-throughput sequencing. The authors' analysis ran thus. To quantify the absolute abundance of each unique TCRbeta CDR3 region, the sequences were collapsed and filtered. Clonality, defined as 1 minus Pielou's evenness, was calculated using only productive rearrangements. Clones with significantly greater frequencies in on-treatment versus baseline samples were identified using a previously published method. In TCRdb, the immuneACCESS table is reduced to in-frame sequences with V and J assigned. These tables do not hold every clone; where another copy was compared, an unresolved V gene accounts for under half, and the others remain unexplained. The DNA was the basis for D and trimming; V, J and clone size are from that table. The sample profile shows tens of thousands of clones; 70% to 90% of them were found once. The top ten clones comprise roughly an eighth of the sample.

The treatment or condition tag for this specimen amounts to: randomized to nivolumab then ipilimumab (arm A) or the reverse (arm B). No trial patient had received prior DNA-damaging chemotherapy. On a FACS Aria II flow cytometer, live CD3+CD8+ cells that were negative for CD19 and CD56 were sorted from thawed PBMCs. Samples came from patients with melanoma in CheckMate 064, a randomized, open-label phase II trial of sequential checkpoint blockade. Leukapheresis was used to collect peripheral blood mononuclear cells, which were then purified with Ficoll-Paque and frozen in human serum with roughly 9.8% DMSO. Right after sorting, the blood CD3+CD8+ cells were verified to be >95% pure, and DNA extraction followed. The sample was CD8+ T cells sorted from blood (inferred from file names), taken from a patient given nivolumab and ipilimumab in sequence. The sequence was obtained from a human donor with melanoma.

The nucleotides read TGTGCCAGCAGCTCGGGAGTTGCAACTAATGAAAAACTGTTTTTT. Translated, this is CASSSGVATNEKLFF. The chain was built from TRBV5-8 and TRBJ1-4; no D gene can be assigned with confidence. The germline ends are 9 bases apart after V is trimmed by 3 bases and J by 0 bases. The germline V gene sets CDR1 to SGHTS and CDR2 to YDEGEE. The CDR3 measures 15 amino acids from cysteine to phenylalanine. The retained sequence is limited to the CDR3, 45 bases, with the frame set at the first base.